This section outlines one T cell receptor beta chain sequence together with its context. Its specificity is not known. These data originate in a study of T cell responses to AZD1222 COVID-19 vaccine. Here immunoSEQ multiplex PCR was the method, and the copy in TCRdb shows in-frame clones only, minus some. The sample consists of about 75,000 clones, 88% of them appearing once. Study-wide findings and caveats: Variant regions that are unmutated are reportedly the target of nearly half of spike-specific TCRs. Donors in the cohort were predominantly white British and more often female, and clonal diversity was possibly underestimated. Baseline antibody screening turned up just 6 or 7 seropositive AZD1222 recipients. None of the repertoires were sampled until the peak T cell response had passed.

This receptor was obtained from an adult who received the MenACWY meningococcal vaccine as a control. The sample here was peripheral blood, taken 28 days after the second dose of the MenACWY control vaccine.

The CDR3 loop reads CASARGASTDTQYF. In DNA form, the CDR3 reads TGTGCCAGCGCTAGAGGGGCCAGCACAGATACGCAGTATTTT. This rearrangement joins TRBV6-4 to TRBJ2-3; perhaps D is TRBD1 or TRBD2 (5 bases each). Trimming pared 8 bases from V and 0 bases from J, leaving 12 bases between. This CDR3 has 14 residues. Germline CDR1 is MRHNA and CDR2 is SNTAGT.